One and the same sample provided the 12 T cell receptor beta chains below, sequenced in a study of T cell repertoires in cytomegalovirus infection. TCRdb used MiXCR to reprocess the reads, holding one entry per CDR3 protein. The sample carries 200,000 to 300,000 distinct CDR3 sequences, 9% to 15% recorded once. The sample comprised PBMCs. These receptors came from a human donor in good health (CMV status not recorded). Some clones in this sample may be carry-over from other donors' samples.

This clonotype was seen a few times. The rearrangement links TRBV9 to TRBJ1-1, with 10 bases lining up with TRBD1. CDR1 is SGDLS and CDR2 is YYNGEE in the germline V gene. Trimming cost V 6 bases and J 3 bases; bases outside gene matches: 8. There are 15 residues in the CDR3. The CDR3 DNA follows: TGTGCCAGCACCGCAAGAGGGACAGGGGACACTGAAGCTTTCTTT. This gives the protein CASTARGTGDTEAFF.

This clonotype was picked up many times. J is TRBJ1-1 and V is TRBV7-3; 8 nucleotides align to TRBD1. The CDR3 length is 14 residues. Unmatched junction bases numbered 5, after V lost 6 bases and J lost 2 bases. Per germline, CDR1 SGHTA and CDR2 FQGTGA. The CDR3 DNA reads TGTGCCAGCAGTAAGGACAGGGCTAACACTGAAGCTTTCTTT. This sequence encodes CASSKDRANTEAFF.

This clonotype was observed many times. The V gene is TRBV25-1, the J gene TRBJ2-1; 7 bases match TRBD1. The CDR3 consists of 13 residues. The V and J ends lost 6 bases and 4 bases, in that order; junction bases with no gene match: 3. CDR1 and CDR2 from the germline V gene are MGHDK and SYGVNS. CDR3 sequence: CASRKQGYNEQFF. DNA for the CDR3: TGTGCCAGCAGGAAACAGGGGTACAATGAGCAGTTCTTC.

This clonotype was counted at least ten times. The rearrangement uses TRBV7-2 and TRBJ2-3, with 12 bases aligning to TRBD2. This CDR3 is built from 15 residues. The V segment lost 2 bases and the J segment 6 bases; nucleotides outside the gene matches: 3. CDR1 is SGHTA, CDR2 FQGNSA, per germline. The CDR3 here is CASSLRTSGVDTQYF. The CDR3 coding sequence is TGTGCCAGCAGCTTACGGACTAGCGGGGTGGATACGCAGTATTTT.

At least ten counts were recorded for this clonotype. The CDR3 reads CASSQDLVNRMGAGLFSSYNEQFF. The CDR3 nucleotides are TGCGCCAGCAGCCAAGATTTAGTAAACAGGATGGGAGCGGGACTGTTTAGCTCCTACAATGAGCAGTTCTTC. The gene calls are TRBV4-1 and TRBJ2-1; 7 bases fit TRBD2. This CDR3 contains 24 residues. The germline CDR1 and CDR2 sequences are MGHRA and YSYEKL. J was trimmed by 0 bases and V by 0 bases; bases with no gene match: 26.

The sample holds many counts of this clonotype. The genes are TRBV6-2 or TRBV6-3 and TRBJ1-1; D is possibly TRBD1 (5 bases). The CDR3 spans 13 residues. Trimming took off 2 bases at V and 10 bases at J, with 14 bases between the two ends. Germline V gene lookup returns CDR1 MNHEY and CDR2 SVGEGT. The CDR3 spells CASSYEGRGAAFF. CDR3 in DNA: TGTGCCAGCAGTTACGAAGGAAGGGGTGCAGCTTTCTTT.

The genes are TRBV4-1 and TRBJ1-2; D remains ambiguous. The CDR3 sequence is 13 residues long. V dropped 2 bases and J dropped 7 bases, with 11 bases sitting between them. CDR1 and CDR2 (germline): MGHRA, YSYEKL. This chain's CDR3 is CASSQSNAGGYTF. Here the CDR3 DNA reads TGCGCCAGCAGCCAATCTAATGCTGGTGGCTACACCTTC.

On this clonotype itself: A much more abundant neighbour one base away suggests this may be a read error. The gene calls are TRBV29-1 and TRBJ2-4, with D unclear. V gave up 4 bases and J gave up 7 bases, with 14 bases separating them. Germline V gene sequence: CDR1 SQVTM, CDR2 ANQGSEA. This CDR3 has 13 amino acids. CDR3 residues: CSVAIASSNIQYF. The CDR3 DNA follows: TGCAGCGTTGCAATAGCAAGCTCGAACATTCAGTACTTC.

This clonotype has ten or more counts. J is TRBJ2-3 and V is TRBV7-2, with D perhaps matching TRBD2 (6 bases). Germline CDR1 is SGHTA and CDR2 is FQGNSA. CDR3 length equals 14 residues. V dropped 5 bases and J dropped 0 bases, with 9 bases sitting between them. In DNA form, the CDR3 reads TGTGCCAGCAGCATGAGCGGGAGCACAGATACGCAGTATTTT. The encoded protein is CASSMSGSTDTQYF.

This clonotype was detected many times. J is TRBJ2-7 and V is TRBV7-2; TRBD1 aligns across 9 bases. This CDR3 comprises 15 residues. J gave up 6 bases and V 1 base, and 7 bases lay outside the gene matches. Looked up from germline, CDR1 is SGHTA and CDR2 is FQGNSA. The CDR3 DNA reads TGTGCCAGCAGCTTAGAGGGACAGGGAATGAGCGAGCAGTACTTC. Translated, it gives CASSLEGQGMSEQYF.

The chain couples TRBV20-1 to TRBJ2-7, with a weak D call TRBD1 (6 bases). Germline V gene lookup returns CDR1 DFQATT and CDR2 SNEGSKA (reference sequence). The CDR3 runs to 13 residues. Trimming cost V 5 bases and J 0 bases, with 11 bases left between them. The CDR3 here is CSAPDRTSYEQYF. The CDR3 DNA reads TGCAGTGCTCCGGACAGAACCTCCTACGAGCAGTACTTC.

A few counts support this clonotype. The genes are TRBV20-1 and TRBJ2-3, with 8 bases that match TRBD1. Germline assignment: CDR1 DFQATT and CDR2 SNEGSKA (reference sequence). The CDR3 contains 14 residues. V was clipped by 8 bases and J by 4 bases; unmatched bases: 11. In DNA form, the CDR3 reads TGCAGTTCGTTAGGACAGGGAGATGCAGATACGCAGTATTTT. Translated, it gives CSSLGQGDADTQYF.